Listed here are 21 T cell receptor beta chains from one sample, sequenced in a study of siplizumab effects on memory and regulatory T cells. The protocol was immunoSEQ multiplex PCR, while the TCRdb copy is restricted to in-frame clones and leaves out a portion. The sample includes about 50,000 clones, roughly 84% of them seen just once. Material: naive CD8+ T cells sorted from blood. These receptors were obtained from a human donor in good health.

V and J are TRBV5-4 and TRBJ1-2, with TRBD1 matching over 10 bases. V dropped 3 bases and J dropped 4; count of bases not matched to a gene: 6. From germline, CDR1 is SGHNT and CDR2 YYREEE (reference sequence). The CDR3 runs 15 residues. CDR3 in DNA: TGTGCCAGCAGCTCTCCGGGACAGGGGCCCTATGGCTACACCTTC. Protein sequence: CASSSPGQGPYGYTF.

This clone was seen a few times. The CDR3 protein is CASRAGRGGTEAFF. The CDR3 bases are TGTGCCAGTCGTGCTGGGCGAGGGGGGACTGAAGCTTTCTTT. The V gene is TRBV19, the J gene TRBJ1-1; a weak D match, TRBD1 (6 bases). V lost 8 bases and J lost 5, with 18 bases in between. Germline CDR1 and CDR2: LNHDA and SQIVND (reference sequence). The CDR3 is 14 residues long.

The chain uses TRBV27 and TRBJ2-1, with D possibly matching TRBD2 (5 bases). Trimming pared 3 bases from V and 12 bases from J, leaving 15 bases between. Germline CDR1 is MNHEY and CDR2 is SMNVEV (reference sequence). This CDR3 is built from 13 residues. The CDR3 here is CASSFSSSNGQFF. CDR3 in DNA: TGTGCCAGCAGTTTCTCTTCTAGCAACGGGCAGTTCTTC.

CDR3 amino acids: CASSQSFPGGLNEKLFF. Here the CDR3 DNA reads TGCGCCAGCAGCCAATCGTTCCCCGGGGGGCTAAATGAAAAACTGTTTTTT. This chain joins TRBV4-1 and TRBJ1-4; maybe TRBD1 (6 bases). This CDR3 has 17 amino acids. CDR1 MGHRA and CDR2 YSYEKL come from the germline V gene. V gave up 2 bases and J gave up 5 bases, with 18 bases separating them.

The J gene is TRBJ1-5, the V gene TRBV19; perhaps TRBD1 as D (5 bases). The CDR3 consists of 13 residues. The germline V and J ends were trimmed by 6 bases and 2 bases, with 8 bases remaining between them. Germline CDR1 and CDR2: LNHDA and SQIVND (reference sequence). DNA for the CDR3: TGTGCCAGTAGATGGGGCGGCAATCAGCCCCAGCATTTT. Translation: CASRWGGNQPQHF.

The chain links TRBV27 to TRBJ2-7; D is tentatively TRBD1 or TRBD2 (5 bases each). Trimming stripped 5 bases from V and 3 bases from J, with 14 bases between. The CDR3 length is 14 residues. Looked up from germline, CDR1 is MNHEY and CDR2 is SMNVEV (reference sequence). CDR3 amino acids: CASSIPGRLYEQYF. The DNA for the CDR3 is TGTGCCAGCAGTATTCCGGGACGGCTCTACGAGCAGTACTTC.

This sequence joins TRBV6-4 and TRBJ1-2; possible D gene TRBD1, 5 bases. Germline lookup yields CDR1 MRHNA and CDR2 SNTAGT. The germline V and J ends were trimmed by 6 bases and 7 bases, with 15 bases remaining between them. This CDR3 has 13 amino acids. CDR3 residues: CASSHGAGFGYTF. The DNA for the CDR3 is TGTGCCAGCAGCCACGGTGCAGGGTTTGGCTACACCTTC.

This chain connects TRBV10-3 to TRBJ2-7, with a possible D match to TRBD1 (5 bases). Germline CDR1 is ENHRY and CDR2 is SYGVKD. The CDR3 runs to 11 residues. Trimming cost V 10 bases and J 6 bases, with 13 bases left between them. The CDR3 loop reads CATLWGSEQYF. The CDR3 DNA is TGTGCCACCTTATGGGGCAGCGAGCAGTACTTC.

This clone was seen just once. V gene TRBV6-6 combines with J gene TRBJ2-3, with 7 bases aligning to TRBD2. Germline V lookup: CDR1 MNHNY, CDR2 SVGAGI (reference sequence). The CDR3 sequence is 14 residues long. V gave up 5 bases and J gave up 7 bases; unmatched junction bases: 9. The CDR3 region is CASSPRDYEHTQYF. For the CDR3, the DNA is TGTGCCAGCAGTCCCCGGGACTATGAACATACGCAGTATTTT.

This clone was picked up one time. The genes are TRBV5-5 and TRBJ2-7; unclear D gene. Trimming removed 0 bases at V and 2 bases at J, with 9 bases between. The CDR3 covers 14 residues. CDR1 and CDR2 (germline): SGHKS, YYEKEE (reference sequence). DNA of the CDR3: TGTGCCAGCAGCTTGGGGGTCAGCACCTACGAGCAGTACTTC. This encodes CASSLGVSTYEQYF.

In this sample, this clone turned up once. The gene calls are TRBV9 and TRBJ2-7; D is ambiguous. Germline V gene data show CDR1 as SGDLS and CDR2 as YYNGEE. CDR3 size: 15 residues. V gave up 2 bases and J gave up 0 bases, with 12 bases separating them. The CDR3 spells CASSVHPTVSYEQYF. The CDR3 region has the DNA TGTGCCAGCAGCGTTCACCCGACGGTCTCCTACGAGCAGTACTTC.

V and J are TRBV6-6 and TRBJ2-2, with a tentative D call TRBD2 (5 bases). Germline-derived CDR1 and CDR2 are MNHNY and SVGAGI (reference sequence). The V end was cut by 8 bases, the J end by 7 bases, with 11 bases between. The CDR3 is 12 residues long. This CDR3 is CASGSSGGELFF. As DNA, the CDR3 is TGTGCCAGCGGGAGTTCGGGCGGGGAGCTGTTTTTT.

In this sample, this clone turned up once. J is TRBJ2-1 and V is TRBV6-1; the D is unclear. Germline V gene data show CDR1 as MNHNS and CDR2 as SASEGT. The CDR3 sequence is 15 residues long. V lost 3 bases to trimming and J lost 0 bases, with 9 bases between them. Here the CDR3 DNA reads TGTGCCAGCAGTGACCATTGGAGCTCCTACAATGAGCAGTTCTTC. Translation: CASSDHWSSYNEQFF.

This clone was observed once. The rearrangement uses TRBV10-2 and TRBJ2-3; possible D gene TRBD1, 6 bases. Germline V gene lookup returns CDR1 WSHSY and CDR2 SAAADI. This CDR3 has 18 amino acids. Trimming cost V 2 bases and J 3 bases, with 21 bases left between them. CDR3 nucleotides: TGCGCCAGCAGTGAGGCCTCCGCAGGGGTCGCAGGGACAGATACGCAGTATTTT. Amino acid sequence: CASSEASAGVAGTDTQYF.

This chain uses TRBV29-1 with TRBJ1-1; possible D gene TRBD1, 5 bases. This CDR3 contains 12 residues. Trimming stripped 7 bases from V and 1 base from J, with 10 bases between. The germline V gene has CDR1 SQVTM and CDR2 ANQGSEA. CDR3 DNA: TGCAGCGCCCGAGGGGAGAACACTGAAGCTTTCTTT. It is translated as CSARGENTEAFF.

The rearrangement uses TRBV2 and TRBJ1-1; TRBD1 matches 7 bases. The CDR3 contains 17 residues. Germline V gene data show CDR1 as SNHLY and CDR2 as FYNNEI. V lost 5 bases, J lost 3 bases, and 15 bases stayed unmatched. In DNA form, the CDR3 reads TGTGCCAGCAGTCCAAGCAGGTGGGAGGGGGCGGACACTGAAGCTTTCTTT. Its translation: CASSPSRWEGADTEAFF.

The chain carries TRBV14 and TRBJ2-7; TRBD1 agrees at 8 bases. The J segment lost 6 bases and the V segment lost 1 base, leaving 5 bases of the junction unmatched. CDR1 and CDR2 from the germline V gene are SGHDN and FVKESK. The CDR3 consists of 14 residues. The CDR3 is CASSQVEQGVEQYF. In DNA form, the CDR3 reads TGTGCCAGCAGCCAAGTGGAACAGGGGGTCGAGCAGTACTTC.

This chain links TRBV25-1 with TRBJ2-7; TRBD2 matches 7 bases. CDR3 length equals 16 residues. The ends lost 2 bases at V and 0 bases at J; junction bases unmatched: 7. CDR1 MGHDK and CDR2 SYGVNS come from the germline V gene. The CDR3, as DNA: TGTGCCAGCAGTGAAGGGGGGGGAGGAAGCTCCTACGAGCAGTACTTC. Translation: CASSEGGGGSSYEQYF.

The genes are TRBV5-6 and TRBJ2-3; TRBD2 might be the D (5 bases). The V end lost 3 bases, the J end lost 4 bases, and 15 bases lay between the germline ends. The CDR3 is 15 amino acids. The germline gives CDR1 SGHDT, CDR2 YYEEEE. This chain's CDR3 is CASSSGPRGSDTQYF. The CDR3 DNA is TGTGCCAGCAGCTCCGGGCCCCGGGGTTCAGATACGCAGTATTTT.

This clone was seen a single time. V usage is TRBV6-5 and J usage is TRBJ1-6, with 7 nucleotides matching TRBD1. The germline gives CDR1 MNHEY, CDR2 SVGAGI. This CDR3 has 14 amino acids. V lost 6 bases to trimming and J lost 4 bases; unmatched junction nucleotides: 3. The CDR3 protein is CASRGTEYNSPLHF. The CDR3 DNA reads TGTGCCAGCAGGGGGACAGAGTATAATTCACCCCTCCACTTT.

V usage is TRBV19 and J usage is TRBJ2-3; D is unclear. The CDR3 consists of 13 residues. Germline V gives CDR1 LNHDA, CDR2 SQIVND (reference sequence). The V end was cut by 1 base, the J end by 5 bases, with 7 bases between. As DNA, the CDR3 is TGTGCCAGTAGTATAGGCTCTGTAGATACGCAGTATTTT. This sequence encodes CASSIGSVDTQYF.